This T cell receptor beta chain was sequenced for a study of CD8+ T cells in alopecia areata. Overall study: Twice a day, 5 to 10 mg of oral tofacitinib was administered to treated patients.

As to treatment: oral pan-JAK inhibitor, 5-10 mg twice daily. The germline V gene has CDR1 SGHDT and CDR2 YYEEEE. The CDR3 covers 12 residues. Trimming left V 6 bases short and J 5 bases short, with 11 bases between. Reverse transcribed after extraction, RNA yielded cDNA as the sequencing template. Data came from immunoSEQ multiplex PCR; TCRdb stores just in-frame clones and leaves some out. The table lists roughly 200,000 clones, around 58% of them singletons, with around 13% in the top ten. This TCR was sampled from a human donor with alopecia areata. The source was CD8+ T cells sorted from blood, collected at week 24, from a patient treated with tofacitinib. V and J are TRBV5-6 and TRBJ1-2; the D is unclear. The CDR3 is CASMAGPYGYTF. CDR3 DNA: TGTGCCAGCATGGCAGGCCCTTATGGCTACACCTTC.